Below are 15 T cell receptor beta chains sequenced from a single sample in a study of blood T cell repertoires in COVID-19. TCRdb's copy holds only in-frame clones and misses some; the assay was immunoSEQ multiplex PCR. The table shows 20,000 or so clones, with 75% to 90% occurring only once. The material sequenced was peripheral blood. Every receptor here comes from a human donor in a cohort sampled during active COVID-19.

In nucleotides, the CDR3 is TGCAGCGTTGGAGGGGGCAGGGAGACCCAGTACTTC. It codes for CSVGGGRETQYF. The rearrangement links TRBV29-1 to TRBJ2-5, with TRBD1 matching over 7 bases. The CDR3 covers 12 residues. V dropped 4 bases and J dropped 5; count of bases not matched to a gene: 4. The germline gives CDR1 SQVTM, CDR2 ANQGSEA.

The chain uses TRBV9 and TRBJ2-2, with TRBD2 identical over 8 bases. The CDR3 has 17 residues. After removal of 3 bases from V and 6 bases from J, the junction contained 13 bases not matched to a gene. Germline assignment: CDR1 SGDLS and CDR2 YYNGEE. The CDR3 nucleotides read TGTGCCAGCAGCGAGCAGGGACTAGAGGTCACCGCCGGGGAGCTGTTTTTT. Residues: CASSEQGLEVTAGELFF. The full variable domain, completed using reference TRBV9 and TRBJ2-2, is DSGVTQTPKHLITATGQRVTLRCSPRSGDLSVYWYQQSLDQGLQFLIQYYNGEERAKGNILERFSAQQFPDLHSELNLSSLELGDSALYFCASSEQGLEVTAGELFFGEGSRLTVL.

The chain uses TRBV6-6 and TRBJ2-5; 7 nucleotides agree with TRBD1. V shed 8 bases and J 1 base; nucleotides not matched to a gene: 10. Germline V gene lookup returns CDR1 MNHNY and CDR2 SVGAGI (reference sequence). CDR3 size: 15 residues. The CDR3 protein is CASHSQTGIQETQYF. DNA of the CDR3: TGTGCCAGCCATAGCCAGACAGGGATCCAAGAGACCCAGTACTTC.

CDR3 region: CASSQEGQGNNYYGYTF. In DNA, the CDR3 is TGCGCCAGCAGCCAAGAGGGACAGGGAAACAACTACTATGGCTACACCTTC. The rearrangement joins TRBV4-1 to TRBJ1-2; 9 bases align to TRBD1. With 0 bases clipped from V and 3 bases from J, the junction kept 8 bases outside the gene matches. Germline V gives CDR1 MGHRA, CDR2 YSYEKL. The CDR3 has 17 amino acids.

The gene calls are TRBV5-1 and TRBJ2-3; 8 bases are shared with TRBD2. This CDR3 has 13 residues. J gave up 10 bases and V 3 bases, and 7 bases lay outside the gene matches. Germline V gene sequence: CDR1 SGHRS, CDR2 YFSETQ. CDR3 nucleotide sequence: TGCGCCAGCAGCTCGGGGGGGAACGGTGCGCAGTATTTT. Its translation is CASSSGGNGAQYF.

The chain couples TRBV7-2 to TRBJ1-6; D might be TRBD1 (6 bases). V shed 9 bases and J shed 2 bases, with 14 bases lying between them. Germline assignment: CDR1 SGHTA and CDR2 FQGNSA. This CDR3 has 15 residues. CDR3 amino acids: CASTPDRPYNSPLHF. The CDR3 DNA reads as TGTGCCAGTACCCCCGACAGGCCCTATAATTCACCCCTCCACTTT.

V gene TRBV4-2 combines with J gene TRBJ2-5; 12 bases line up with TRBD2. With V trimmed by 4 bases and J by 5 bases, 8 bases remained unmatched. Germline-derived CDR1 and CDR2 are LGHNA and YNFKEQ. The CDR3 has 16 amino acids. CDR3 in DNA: TGTGCCAGCAGCCGACTAGCGGGAGAGTCCCTTGAGACCCAGTACTTC. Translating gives CASSRLAGESLETQYF.

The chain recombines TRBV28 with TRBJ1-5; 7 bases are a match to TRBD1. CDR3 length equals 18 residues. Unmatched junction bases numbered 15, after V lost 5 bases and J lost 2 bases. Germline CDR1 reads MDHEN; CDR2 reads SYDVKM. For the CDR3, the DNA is TGTGCCAGCAGTCGACCGCCGGGACAGAACGGGGGCAATCAGCCCCAGCATTTT. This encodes CASSRPPGQNGGNQPQHF.

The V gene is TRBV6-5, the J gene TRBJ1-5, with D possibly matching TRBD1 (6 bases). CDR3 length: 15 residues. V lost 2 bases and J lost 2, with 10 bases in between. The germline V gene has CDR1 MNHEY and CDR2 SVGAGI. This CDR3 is CASSYAAGGNQPQHF. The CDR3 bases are TGTGCCAGCAGTTACGCGGCAGGGGGCAATCAGCCCCAGCATTTT.

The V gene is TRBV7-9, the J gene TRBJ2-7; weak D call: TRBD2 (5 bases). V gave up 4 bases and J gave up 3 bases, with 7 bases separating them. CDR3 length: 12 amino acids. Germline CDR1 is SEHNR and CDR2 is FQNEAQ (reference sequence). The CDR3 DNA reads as TGTGCCAGCAGCTCAACTAGCTACGAGCAGTACTTC. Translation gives CASSSTSYEQYF.

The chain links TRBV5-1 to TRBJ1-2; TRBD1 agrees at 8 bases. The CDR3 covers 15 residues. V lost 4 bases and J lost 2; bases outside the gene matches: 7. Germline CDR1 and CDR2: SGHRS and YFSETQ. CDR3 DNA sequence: TGCGCCAGCAGCCCCGGACAGGGAGGGAACTATGGCTACACCTTC. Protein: CASSPGQGGNYGYTF.

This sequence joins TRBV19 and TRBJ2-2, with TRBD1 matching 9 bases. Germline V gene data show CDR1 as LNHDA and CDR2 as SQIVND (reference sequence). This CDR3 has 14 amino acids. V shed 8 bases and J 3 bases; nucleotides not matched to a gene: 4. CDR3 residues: CASGGTGHTGELFF. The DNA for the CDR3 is TGTGCCAGTGGCGGGACAGGGCACACCGGGGAGCTGTTTTTT.

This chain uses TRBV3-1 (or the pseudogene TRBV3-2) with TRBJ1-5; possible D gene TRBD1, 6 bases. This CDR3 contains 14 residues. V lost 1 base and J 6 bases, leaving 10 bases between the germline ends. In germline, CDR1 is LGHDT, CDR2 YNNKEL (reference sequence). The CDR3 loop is CASSQGGGVQPQHF. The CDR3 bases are TGTGCCAGCAGCCAAGGAGGGGGGGTTCAGCCCCAGCATTTT.

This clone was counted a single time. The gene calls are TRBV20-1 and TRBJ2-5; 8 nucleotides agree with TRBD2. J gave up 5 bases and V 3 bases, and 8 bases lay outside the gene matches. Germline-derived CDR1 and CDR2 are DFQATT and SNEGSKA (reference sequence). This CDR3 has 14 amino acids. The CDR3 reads CSASRAPGGETQYF. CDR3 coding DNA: TGCAGTGCTAGTAGGGCGCCGGGGGGGGAGACCCAGTACTTC.

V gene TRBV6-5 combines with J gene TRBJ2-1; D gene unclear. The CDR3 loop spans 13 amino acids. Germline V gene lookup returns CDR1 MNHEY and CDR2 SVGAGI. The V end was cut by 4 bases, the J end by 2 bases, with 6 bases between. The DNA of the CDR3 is TGTGCCAGCAGTTTCCGCGCCTACAATGAGCAGTTCTTC. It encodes CASSFRAYNEQFF.